This entry features one T cell receptor (beta chain) sequence. What it binds is not known. CDR1 SGHDT and CDR2 YYEEEE come from the germline V gene. The V and J ends lost 3 bases and 1 base respectively, with 10 bases between them. The CDR3 is made up of 14 amino acids. Method: immunoSEQ multiplex PCR; TCRdb's copy keeps in-frame clones and lacks some. Of 30,000 to 40,000 clones listed, more than 85% are singletons. This entry belongs to a study of graft-versus-host responses after intestinal transplantation. Overall study: Multivisceral, liver-intestinal, or isolated intestinal grafts went to recipients.

The chain links TRBV5-6 to TRBJ2-5; D is unresolved. This sequence originates from a human donor who was the organ donor for an intestinal transplant. The source was unstimulated CD8+ T cells sorted from spleen or lymph node cells, collected before transplant. CDR3 protein: CASSSVMVQETQYF. CDR3 in DNA: TGTGCCAGCAGCTCCGTAATGGTCCAAGAGACCCAGTACTTC.